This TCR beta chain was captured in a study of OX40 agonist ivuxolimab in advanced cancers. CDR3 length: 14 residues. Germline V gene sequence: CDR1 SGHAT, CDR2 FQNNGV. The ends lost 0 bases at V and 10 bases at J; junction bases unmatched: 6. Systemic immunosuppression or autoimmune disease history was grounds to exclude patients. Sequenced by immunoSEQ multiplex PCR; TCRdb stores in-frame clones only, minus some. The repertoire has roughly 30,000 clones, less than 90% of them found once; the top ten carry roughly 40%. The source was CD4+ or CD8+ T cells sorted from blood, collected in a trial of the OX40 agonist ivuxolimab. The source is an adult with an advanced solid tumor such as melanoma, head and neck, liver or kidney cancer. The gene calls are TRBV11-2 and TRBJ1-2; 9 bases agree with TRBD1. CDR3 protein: CASSLDRTGADYTF. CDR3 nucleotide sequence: TGTGCCAGCAGCTTAGATCGGACAGGGGCTGACTACACCTTC.